There are a few counts of the clone carrying this T cell receptor (beta chain). What it binds is unknown. The data were obtained in a study of blood T cells in healthy people across ages. Study findings and constraints: As age increased, TCR beta diversity per million T cells fell in a roughly linear fashion. The study found TCR beta diversity correlated strongly with naive T cell percentage.

Using a J-beta primer mix together with a sample-barcoded 5' primer, a second PCR was run for roughly 6 to 12 cycles. From each sample, at least 2.5 million paired-end reads containing CDR3 were obtained. A single record per CDR3 protein comes from TCRdb applying MiXCR to the 5' RACE reads. The sample holds more than 900,000 distinct CDR3 sequences, about 23% seen once. Healthy Caucasian individuals from Russia aged about 6 to 90 were enrolled as donors. The sample was also linked to a second study, of T cells of mothers and their children.

The TCR was taken from a girl under 10 years old in good health. The source material was blood.

This chain's CDR3 is CATSDDRASKLFF. In nucleotides, the CDR3 is TGTGCCACCAGTGACGACCGGGCCTCCAAACTGTTTTTT. The chain is built from TRBV24-1 and TRBJ1-4; D is ambiguous. In germline, CDR1 is KGHDR, CDR2 SFDVKD. The V and J ends lost 4 bases and 11 bases respectively, with 13 bases between them. The CDR3 is made up of 13 amino acids.